This T cell receptor (beta chain) derives from a study of shared clonotypes between healthy human individuals (dated by TCRdb to 2018 to 2020). With respect to the entire study: A couple of women and a few men aged 18 to 49 years were included in the cohort. For each donor, CD4 naive and CD4 memory were each given three plates, CD8 naive was given two plates, and CD8 memory was given one plate. To estimate repertoire size and how much clonotypes are shared between individuals, the study performed deep sequencing of blood TCR repertoires from a few healthy adults. To increase sequencing depth and limit assay-specific biases, different laboratories used diverse techniques to prepare libraries and sequence TCR repertoires. Between about 0.94 and 8.9 billion PBMCs per donor were obtained by leukapheresis. General conclusions and limits of the study: Even with the large sequencing depth, rarefaction of the sorted-subset datasets indicated that sequencing was incomplete. Estimated clonotype richness was generally larger for naive than for memory subsets. Compared with non-shared clonotypes, clonotypes shared by all four sorted-subset donors had higher generation probabilities. The genetic and exposure-history diversity represented was limited by the small number of donors. Pairwise subsampling indicated that sequencing depth was expected to affect the degree of clonotype sharing among donors. When several donors were compared, the shared fraction of clonotypes was 5% to 6.5% for naive CD4, 3% to 4% for naive CD8, roughly 2.5% for memory CD4, and 0.4% for memory CD8. Sampling was limited to blood, and TCR repertoires in tissue likely differ from TCR repertoires in blood.

Taken from cysteine to phenylalanine, the CDR3 has 13 residues. Only the CDR3 portion is preserved as DNA: 39 bases, with reading frame beginning at the first base. The V end loses 6 bases and the J end loses 5 bases, and a stretch of 15 bases separates them. The germline V gene encodes CDR1 SGHRS and CDR2 YFSETQ. Details on this clone: Its antigen is unknown. No per-base quality is available; no much larger clone lies one base away.

Using the deep immunoSEQ assay, multiplex PCR amplified TCR CDR3 regions from genomic DNA. Extracted genomic DNA from each cell subset was spread evenly across all wells of several immunoSEQ 96-well plates, with each plate serving as a replicate. For sorted subsets, each replicate PCR was loaded with about 0.2 ug genomic DNA, equivalent to 25,000 to 35,000 T cell genomes. Purified libraries were quantified with a Qubit 3.0 fluorometer, sized on a Bioanalyzer 2100, and re-quantified with the KAPA Library Quantification kit. Every immunoSEQ 96-well plate was sequenced on a separate single-read 150-cycle Illumina NextSeq 550 flow cell. The original pipeline was this. The immunoSEQ output contained only junctional sequences without quality scores, so filtering could not match that applied to full-length reads. To assign V/J genes and CDR3, sequences were annotated against IMGT germline references using PyIR, a Python wrapper for IgBLAST v1.9. Reads were removed for weak V/J assignments (E-value above 1e-6), missing CDR3, stop codons, out-of-frame junctions, or ambiguous translated residues. V3J clonotypes were defined as sequences sharing an identical inferred V gene, J gene, and CDR3 amino acid sequence. The percentage overlap between two repertoires was calculated by dividing the number of shared unique clonotypes by the size of the smaller repertoire. Repertoire richness was assessed with RTK rarefaction, the Chao1 estimator, and Recon v2.1 estimates of unobserved clonotypes. Generation probabilities were computed with OLGA for all TCRbeta clonotypes obtained by the gDNA method from a handful of donors. TCRdb limited this immuneACCESS table to in-frame rearrangements with V and J called. A share of clones is missing; checked studies link under half to unresolved V genes, and the rest is unexplained. That table gives V, J and clone size, and the DNA gave D and trimming. The sample has some 1,400,000 clones on record, roughly 96% of them singletons. Roughly 1.1% of the sample is in the top ten clones.

The donors were healthy, HIV-negative adults with no recently reported acute infections or vaccinations. All donors were Caucasian adults living in Nashville, Tennessee, USA. CD4+ T cells were enriched by magnetic negative selection; naive cells were then positively selected on CD45RA, and the negative fraction formed the memory subset. Blood was collected by leukapheresis, and PBMCs were isolated by Ficoll-Histopaque density gradient centrifugation and then cryopreserved in liquid nitrogen vapor phase. Purity and quantity of every magnetically sorted T cell population were checked by analytical flow cytometry. From each sorted fraction, genomic DNA was isolated and quantified by UV absorbance on a Nanodrop 2000c.

The chain links TRBV5-1 with TRBJ2-7, with no confident D gene call. The sample taken for sequencing was naive CD4+ T cells sorted from blood. The cell subset or site label, as the study defines it: CD45RA+ positively selected. The TCR was taken from a young man in good health. The nucleotide sequence reads TGCGCCAGCACCCCCCAGGATGGGCACGAGCAGTACTTC. Translated, it gives CASTPQDGHEQYF. The full variable domain, with segments outside the CDR3 supplied by the reference TRBV5-1 and TRBJ2-7 proteins, appears as KAGVTQTPRYLIKTRGQQVTLSCSPISGHRSVSWYQQTPGQGLQFLFEYFSETQRNKGNFPGRFSGRQFSNSRSEMNVSTLELGDSALYLCASTPQDGHEQYFGPGTRLTVT.